This T cell receptor (beta chain) originates from a study of T cells expressing NK-cell markers. About the study: All TCR beta repertoires analysed originated from sorted CD3+CD56+NKG2C+, CD3+CD56+NKG2C- and CD3+CD56-NKG2C+ T cells.

Study observations and caveats: Questions lingered over whether expanded NKG2C+ T cell clones were HCMV-specific. Dominant NKG2C+ clonotypes in a handful of donors made up roughly 1.0-7.0% of CD8+ T cells.

5'RACE template switching built TCR beta cDNA with unique molecular identifiers. TCRdb reprocessed the 5' RACE reads, with one entry per CDR3 protein and no DNA. The sample includes 500,000 to 600,000 distinct CDR3 sequences. Comments on this clonotype: The antigen remains undetermined.

The CDR3 has 16 amino acids. Germline CDR1 reads SGHAT; CDR2 reads FQNNGV. This chain joins TRBV11-2 and TRBJ2-1. This clonotype was sampled from a man younger than 35 in good health. Source material: blood T cells: a sorted CD56 or NKG2C T cell subset, CD4+ or CD8+ T cells, or bulk PBMC T cells (not recorded which). This CDR3 is CASSFLSRGSYNEQFF.